This T cell receptor (beta chain) was sequenced for a study of cytomegalovirus exposure and HLA in healthy donors. Study in general: The same platform was used for the approximately 120 validation repertoires as for the approximately 720 first-cohort repertoires, as reported in a later analysis.

About this clone: What it recognizes is unknown. Within the sample, other DNA sequences also encode this same CDR3.

TCRdb keeps only in-frame clones here, not all; method: immunoSEQ multiplex PCR. Seen here are roughly 140,000 clones, roughly 89% observed once, and the top ten hold 3.3%. Findings of the study overall: The tendency of first-cohort TCR clusters to co-occur in the 120 or so validation repertoires was identified by a subsequent analysis. The study designated fewer than 200 TCR beta chains cytomegalovirus-associated.

The TCR comes from a young woman in good health and CMV-seropositive. The sample was PBMCs.

The CDR3 is CASSRTGEGYTF. In nucleotides, the CDR3 is TGTGCCAGCAGTCGGACAGGGGAAGGCTACACCTTC. This chain joins TRBV6-5 and TRBJ1-2; 9 bases match TRBD1. The CDR3 consists of 12 residues. The V gene's germline CDR1 is MNHEY and CDR2 SVGAGI. Trimming at V came to 5 bases and at J to 8 bases, leaving 3 bases not matched to a gene.